The text below deals with one TCR beta chain. The sample originates from a study of blood T cells in healthy people across ages. Combining a sample-barcoded 5' primer with a J-beta primer mix, a second PCR ran for about 7 to 12 cycles. TCRdb analysed the 5' RACE reads with MiXCR anew, one entry per CDR3 protein. Found here are roughly 800,000 distinct CDR3 sequences, 55% to 75% of them singletons; the top ten hold about 20%. Sequences were obtained from blood. The sequence came from a man aged 25-45 years in good health.

The CDR3: CASSRGTSGTEQFF. CDR3 DNA sequence: TGTGCCAGCAGTCGAGGGACTAGCGGGACCGAGCAGTTCTTC. The V call is TRBV12-3 or TRBV12-4, the J call TRBJ2-1, with 13 bases matching TRBD2. This CDR3 comprises 14 residues. J was trimmed by 10 bases and V by 5 bases; bases with no gene match: 5.